This TCR beta chain was observed in a study of T cells in Graves' hyperthyroidism and ophthalmopathy. Any symptoms of ophthalmopathy came after the first hyperthyroidism diagnosis, from which the blood sample dates. Looked up from germline, CDR1 is SGHNT and CDR2 is YYREEE (reference sequence). This CDR3 has 22 residues. A note on this clonotype: Its cognate antigen is unknown. The junction differs from germline at one of its ends, possibly a read error.

Using RNA transcripts as the source, TCR beta CDR3 regions were amplified. With the HTBI primer set, the TCR CDR3 went through a first round of RT-PCR. TCRdb re-called the multiplex PCR reads with MiXCR, one entry per CDR3 protein. The sample lists fewer than 900,000 distinct CDR3 sequences; under 20% were seen once. Findings and caveats of the study: Prediction of ophthalmopathy progression came a median roughly 6.7 months pre-onset. Blood held most thyroid clonotypes expanded above 0.001 frequency.

The sequence was obtained from a woman aged 45-65 years with Graves' hyperthyroidism that later progressed to Graves' ophthalmopathy. The material sequenced was blood. The chain employs TRBV5-4 and TRBJ2-5; D possibly matches TRBD1 or TRBD2 (6 bases each). The CDR3: CASSLAGATLPWGRVGEETRYF. The DNA of the CDR3 is TGTGCCAGCAGCTTGGCGGGGGCTACTCTTCCGTGGGGGCGCGTGGGAGAAGAGACCCGGTACTTC. Variable domain in full (rest from reference TRBV5-4 and TRBJ2-5): ETGVTQSPTHLIKTRGQQVTLRCSSQSGHNTVSWYQQALGQGPQFIFQYYREEENGRGNFPPRFSGLQFPNYSSELNVNALELDDSALYLCASSLAGATLPWGRVGEETRYFGPGTRLLVL.